This T cell receptor (beta chain) was identified in a study of CD8 T cells in Susac syndrome. Overall study results and limits: CD4+ T cell repertoires in Susac syndrome exhibited no evidence of clonal expansion.

An amount of RNA that ranged from roughly 0.45 to 1 ug was reverse transcribed with random hexamers. TCRdb itself ran the immunoSEQ multiplex PCR reads through MiXCR, one entry per CDR3 protein. The data contain under 200,000 distinct CDR3 sequences, about 96% of them singletons. Note on this clonotype: Its specificity is unknown.

V lost 8 bases and J lost 1, with 12 bases in between. This CDR3 spans 13 amino acids. This TCR was recovered from a human donor with Susac syndrome. The V call is TRBV23-1, the J call TRBJ2-7, with D perhaps TRBD2 (5 bases). TRBV23-1 is classed as an ORF, of uncertain function. The specimen was CD4+ T cells from PBMCs. The CDR3 protein is CASRWRNSYEQYV. In nucleotides, the CDR3 is TGCGCCAGCCGTTGGAGGAATTCCTACGAGCAGTACGTC.